This T cell receptor (beta chain) was identified during a study of cytomegalovirus exposure and HLA in healthy donors. Findings and caveats of the study: In an earlier analysis, productive rearrangement rates for most beta V segments clustered near 87% or 30%. As a later analysis showed, a missense DCLRE1C variant was linked to trimming of TCR beta V- and J-genes.

On this clone: The antigen remains unidentified.

V was trimmed by 6 bases and J by 1 base, leaving 12 bases between them. This CDR3 comprises 14 residues. Germline lookup yields CDR1 SGHAT and CDR2 FQNNGV. The PCR was carried out with 60 Vbeta primers and 13 Jbeta primers. The protocol was immunoSEQ multiplex PCR, while the TCRdb copy is restricted to in-frame clones and leaves out a portion. The table shows nearly 200,000 clones, with roughly 77% occurring only once. Though probably carrying unrecorded immune exposures, donors were nominally healthy at sampling. The sequence came from a male donor in good health and CMV-seropositive. Sequencing was done on a sample of PBMCs. This chain uses TRBV11-2 with TRBJ2-5; D is perhaps TRBD1 (6 bases). The CDR3 here is CASRPTGAQETQYF. DNA of the CDR3: TGTGCCAGCAGGCCGACAGGAGCCCAAGAGACCCAGTACTTC.